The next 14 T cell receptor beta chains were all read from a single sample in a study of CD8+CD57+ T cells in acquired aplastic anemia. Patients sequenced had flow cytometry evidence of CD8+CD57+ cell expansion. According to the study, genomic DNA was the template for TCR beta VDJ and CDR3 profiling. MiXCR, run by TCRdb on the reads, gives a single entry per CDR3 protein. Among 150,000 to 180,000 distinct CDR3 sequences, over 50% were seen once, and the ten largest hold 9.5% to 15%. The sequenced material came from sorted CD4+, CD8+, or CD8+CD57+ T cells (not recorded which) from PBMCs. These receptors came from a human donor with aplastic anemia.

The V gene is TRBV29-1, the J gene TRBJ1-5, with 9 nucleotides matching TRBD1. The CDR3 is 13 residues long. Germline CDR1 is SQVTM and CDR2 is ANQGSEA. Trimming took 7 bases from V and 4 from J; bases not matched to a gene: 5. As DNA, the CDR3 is TGCAGCGCCGCCGGGACAGGGAATCAGCCCCAGCATTTT. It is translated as CSAAGTGNQPQHF.

CDR3 residues: CASSFHGLAGGPNEQFF. The CDR3 coding sequence is TGTGCCAGCAGCTTCCACGGACTAGCGGGGGGGCCCAATGAGCAGTTCTTC. The J gene is TRBJ2-1, the V gene TRBV7-2; 15 nucleotides line up with TRBD2. V was clipped by 3 bases and J by 6 bases; unmatched bases: 6. CDR1 and CDR2 (germline): SGHTA, FQGNSA. This CDR3 contains 17 residues.

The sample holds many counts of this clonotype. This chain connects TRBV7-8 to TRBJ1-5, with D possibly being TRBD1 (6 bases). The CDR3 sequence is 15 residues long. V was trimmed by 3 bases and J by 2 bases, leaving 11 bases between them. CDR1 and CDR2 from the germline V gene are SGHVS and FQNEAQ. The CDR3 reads CASSFLGGGNQPQHF. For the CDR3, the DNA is TGTGCCAGCAGCTTCCTCGGGGGCGGCAATCAGCCCCAGCATTTT.

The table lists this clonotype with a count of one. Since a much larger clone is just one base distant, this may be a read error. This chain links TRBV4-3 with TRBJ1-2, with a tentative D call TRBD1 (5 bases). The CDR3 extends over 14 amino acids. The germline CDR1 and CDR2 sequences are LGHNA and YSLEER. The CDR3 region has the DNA TGCGCCAGCATCCAAGAGACGGGGGTCTATGGCTACACCTTC. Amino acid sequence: CASIQETGVYGYTF.

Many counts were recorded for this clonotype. CDR3 sequence: CASSTDAYEQYF. The CDR3 bases are TGCGCCAGCAGCACCGATGCATACGAGCAGTACTTC. The chain joins TRBV5-1 to TRBJ2-7, with unresolved D. The CDR3 totals 12 residues. Germline loops: CDR1 SGHRS, CDR2 YFSETQ. Between the trimmed V and J ends, which lost 4 bases and 4 bases, there was a span of 9 bases.

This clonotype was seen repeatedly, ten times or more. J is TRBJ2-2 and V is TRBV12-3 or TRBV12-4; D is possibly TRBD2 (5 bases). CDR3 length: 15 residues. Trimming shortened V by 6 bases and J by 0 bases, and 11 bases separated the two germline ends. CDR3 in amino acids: CASSGIETNTGELFF. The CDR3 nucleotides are TGTGCCAGCAGCGGGATAGAAACGAACACCGGGGAGCTGTTTTTT.

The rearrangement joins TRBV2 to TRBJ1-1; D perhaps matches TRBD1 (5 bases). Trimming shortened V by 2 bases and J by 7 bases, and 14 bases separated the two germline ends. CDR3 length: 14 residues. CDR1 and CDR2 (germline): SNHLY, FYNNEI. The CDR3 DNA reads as TGTGCCAGCAGTGAATTTGAGGGGCAGGGTGAAGCTTTCTTT. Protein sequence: CASSEFEGQGEAFF.

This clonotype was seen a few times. The CDR3 bases are TGTGCCAGCAGAAGGGACAGCTACGAGCAGTACTTC. Its translation is CASRRDSYEQYF. This rearrangement joins TRBV2 to TRBJ2-7; 7 positions match TRBD1. The CDR3 covers 12 residues. J lost 3 bases, V lost 6 bases, and 2 bases had no gene match. Per germline, CDR1 SNHLY and CDR2 FYNNEI.

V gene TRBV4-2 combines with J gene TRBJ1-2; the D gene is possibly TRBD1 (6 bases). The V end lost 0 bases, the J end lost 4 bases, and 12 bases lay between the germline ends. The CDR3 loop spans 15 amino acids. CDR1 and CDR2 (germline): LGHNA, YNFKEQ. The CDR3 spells CASSQDEGEGYGYTF. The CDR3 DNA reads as TGTGCCAGCAGCCAAGATGAGGGGGAGGGCTATGGCTACACCTTC.

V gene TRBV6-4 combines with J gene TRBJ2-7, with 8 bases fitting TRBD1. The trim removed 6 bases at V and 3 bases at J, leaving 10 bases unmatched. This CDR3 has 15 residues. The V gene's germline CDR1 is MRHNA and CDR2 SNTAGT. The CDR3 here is CASRTGTGKVYEQYF. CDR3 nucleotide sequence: TGTGCCAGCAGGACCGGGACAGGAAAGGTCTACGAGCAGTACTTC.

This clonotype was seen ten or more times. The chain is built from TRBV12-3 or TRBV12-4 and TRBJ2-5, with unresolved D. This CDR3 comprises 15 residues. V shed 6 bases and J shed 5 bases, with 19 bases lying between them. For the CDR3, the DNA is TGTGCCAGCAGGACCCCCCGGGCCCTACCGGAGACCCAGTACTTC. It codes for CASRTPRALPETQYF.

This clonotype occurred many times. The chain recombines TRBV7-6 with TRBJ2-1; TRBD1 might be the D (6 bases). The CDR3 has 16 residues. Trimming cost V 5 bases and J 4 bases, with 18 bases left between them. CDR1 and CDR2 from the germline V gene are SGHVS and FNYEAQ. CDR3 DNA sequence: TGTGCCAGCAGCCAGGGGTCCGTTATTTTGTACAATGAGCAGTTCTTC. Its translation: CASSQGSVILYNEQFF. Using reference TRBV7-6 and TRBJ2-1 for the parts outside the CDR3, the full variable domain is GAGVSQSPRYKVTKRGQDVALRCDPISGHVSLYWYRQALGQGPEFLTYFNYEAQQDKSGLPNDRFSAERPEGSISTLTIQRTEQRDSAMYRCASSQGSVILYNEQFFGPGTRLTVL.

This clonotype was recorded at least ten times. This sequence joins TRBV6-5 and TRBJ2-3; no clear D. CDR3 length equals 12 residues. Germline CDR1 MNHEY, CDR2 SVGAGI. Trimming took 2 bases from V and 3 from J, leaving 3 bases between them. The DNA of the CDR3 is TGTGCCAGCAGTTACGATACAGATACGCAGTATTTT. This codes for CASSYDTDTQYF.

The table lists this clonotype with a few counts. The CDR3 reads CSARWDRGHAFF. The DNA of the CDR3 is TGCAGCGCCAGATGGGACAGGGGGCATGCTTTCTTT. The rearrangement links TRBV29-1 to TRBJ1-1, with 12 nucleotides matching TRBD1. CDR3 length: 12 amino acids. The ends lost 7 bases at V and 11 bases at J; junction bases unmatched: 8. Germline V gene data show CDR1 as SQVTM and CDR2 as ANQGSEA.